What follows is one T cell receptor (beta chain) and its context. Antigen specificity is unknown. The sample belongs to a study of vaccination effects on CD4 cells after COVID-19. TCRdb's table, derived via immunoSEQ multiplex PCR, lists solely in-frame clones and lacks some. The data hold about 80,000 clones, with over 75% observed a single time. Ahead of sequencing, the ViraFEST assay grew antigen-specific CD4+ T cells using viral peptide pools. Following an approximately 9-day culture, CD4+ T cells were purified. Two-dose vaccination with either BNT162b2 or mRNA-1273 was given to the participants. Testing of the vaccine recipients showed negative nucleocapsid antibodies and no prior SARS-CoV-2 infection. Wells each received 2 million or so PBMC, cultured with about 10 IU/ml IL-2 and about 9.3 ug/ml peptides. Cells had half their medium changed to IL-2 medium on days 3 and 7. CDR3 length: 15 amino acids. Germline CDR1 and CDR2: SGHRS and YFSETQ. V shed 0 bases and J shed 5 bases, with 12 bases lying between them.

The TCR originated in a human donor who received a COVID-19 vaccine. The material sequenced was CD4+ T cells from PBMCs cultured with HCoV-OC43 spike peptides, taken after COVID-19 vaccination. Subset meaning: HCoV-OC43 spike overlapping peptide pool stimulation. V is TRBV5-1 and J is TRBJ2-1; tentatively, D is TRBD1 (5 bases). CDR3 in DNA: TGCGCCAGCAGCTTGGGGCGAATGGACAACAATGAGCAGTTCTTC. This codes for CASSLGRMDNNEQFF.